These 29 T cell receptor delta chains came from one sample sequenced in a study of γδ T cells in repeated Plasmodium falciparum infection. Vgamma9/Vdelta2+ and Vdelta2-negative gammadelta T cells were flow-sorted from PBMC for bulk sequencing. TCRdb fed the multiplex PCR reads to CATT. This table has 70,000 to 95,000 delta-chain clones, 1.4% appearing once. Sequenced input: gamma-delta T cells from blood. All receptors come from a pool of human donors (malaria-infected and uninfected, not separated).

The table lists this clone with many counts. TCRdb records a much larger clone's protein for this DNA, with a difference at residue 6 that likely arises from a read error; the protein given is the translation of the DNA. The CDR3 DNA sequence: TGTGCCTGTGACACCGCGTCCCTGGGGGAGACAAACGGGGTCTGGGACACCCGACAGATGTTTTTC. It codes for CACDTASLGETNGVWDTRQMFF. The chain joins TRDV2 to TRDJ3; 8 nucleotides align to TRDD3. TCRdb carries no J gene annotation; the J gene was assigned here by matching the DNA with germline. This CDR3 has 22 amino acids. Germline V gene lookup returns CDR1 GEAIGNYY and CDR2 EKD. J gave up 3 bases and V 0 bases, and 18 bases lay outside the gene matches.

The J gene is TRDJ2, the V gene TRDV1, with 12 nucleotides matching TRDD3. Here the J gene came from matching the DNA to germline, since TCRdb omits it. Germline CDR1 is TSWWSYY and CDR2 is QGS. The CDR3 totals 22 residues. V gave up 2 bases and J gave up 0 bases; unmatched junction bases: 16. This CDR3 reads CALGENLHPLWGIRALTAQLFF. The DNA for the CDR3 is TGTGCTCTTGGGGAAAATCTCCACCCCCTCTGGGGGATACGCGCTTTGACAGCACAACTCTTCTTT.

This clone was seen a handful of times. Since a far larger clone is one base different, this is likely a read error. In the same sample, other DNA sequences code for this CDR3. The chain uses TRDV1 and TRDJ1; TRDD3 matches 13 bases. No J gene is reported in TCRdb; it was inferred here by comparing the DNA with germline. CDR1 and CDR2 from the germline V gene are TSWWSYY and QGS. With V trimmed by 3 bases and J by 0 bases, 28 bases remained unmatched. This CDR3 contains 25 residues. CDR3 in amino acids: CALGDSISSYVRTGGYGPYTDKLIF. CDR3 nucleotide sequence: TGTGCTCTTGGGGATTCCATTTCTTCCTACGTACGTACTGGGGGATACGGCCCATACACCGATAAACTCATCTTT.

As to this clone: The protein given by TCRdb reflects a much larger clone and differs at residue 10 from this DNA's translation, likely from a read error; the protein shown is the DNA's translation. The chain couples TRDV1 to TRDJ2; TRDD3 is a possible D gene (6 bases). V was pared by 9 bases and J by 6 bases, with 20 bases between. CDR1 TSWWSYY and CDR2 QGS come from the germline V gene. This CDR3 is built from 15 residues. The CDR3, as DNA: TGTGCTCTGACCTACGAAGGGATATCGGCAGCACAACTCTTCTTT. This translates into CALTYEGISAAQLFF.

This clone appeared a few times. The translation of this DNA and the TCRdb protein of a much larger clone differ at residue 18, probably owing to a read error; the protein shown here is translated from the DNA. The genes are TRDV1 and TRDJ1; 7 nucleotides line up with TRDD3. The J gene, missing from TCRdb, was assigned here through DNA to germline matching. CDR1 TSWWSYY and CDR2 QGS come from the germline V gene. The CDR3 consists of 24 residues. The V segment lost 3 bases and the J segment 1 base; nucleotides outside the gene matches: 32. This CDR3 reads CALGDLRCPLGTGAVGGCTDKLIF. The CDR3 nucleotides are TGTGCTCTTGGGGACCTCCGGTGTCCTCTCGGGACTGGGGCCGTGGGGGGGTGCACCGATAAACTCATCTTT.

As for this clone: A far larger clone differs by one base, so this is likely a read error. The same CDR3 also results from other DNA sequences found in this sample. This chain uses TRDV2 with TRDJ1, with 7 positions matching TRDD3. The J gene was not available in TCRdb and was assigned here by matching the DNA to germline segments. CDR3 length: 16 residues. Trimming at V came to 1 base and at J to 8 bases, leaving 15 bases not matched to a gene. In germline, CDR1 is GEAIGNYY, CDR2 EKD. This CDR3 reads CACDTYLGLDTGKLIF. Here the CDR3 DNA reads TGTGCCTGTGACACTTACTTAGGACTGGATACGGGAAAACTCATCTTT.

This clone was recorded at least ten times. This DNA translates differently at residue 23 from the TCRdb protein, which is that of a much larger clone; a read error is likely, and the protein shown is the DNA's own translation. No J gene was named, though the V gene is TRDV1; whether TRDD3, the table's D call, matches the DNA was not checked. This CDR3 region has 25 residues. From germline, CDR1 is TSWWSYY and CDR2 QGS. The CDR3 protein is CALGIGWRPPIWGIPEESYTDKPIF. The CDR3 DNA reads TGTGCTCTTGGAATAGGGTGGCGACCTCCCATCTGGGGGATACCCGAAGAATCGTACACCGATAAACCCATCTTT.

For this clone: One base separates it from a far larger clone, so it is likely a read error. V gene TRDV1 combines with J gene TRDJ1, with D possibly being TRDD3 (5 bases). TCRdb lists no J gene, so it was determined here by aligning the DNA to germline. Per germline, CDR1 TSWWSYY and CDR2 QGS. This CDR3 contains 11 residues. CDR3 bases: TGCGCTCTTGGGGAACTGGATAAACTCATCTTT. Encoded protein: CALGELDKLIF.

This clone was seen repeatedly, ten times or more. TCRdb lists the protein of a much larger clone for this DNA, which differs at residue 8, so this is likely a read error; the protein given here is translated from the DNA itself. The chain employs TRDV2 and TRDJ1; 7 bases match TRDD3. The J gene is not listed in TCRdb, so it was assigned here from a DNA match to germline. Germline-derived CDR1 and CDR2 are GEAIGNYY and EKD. V shed 5 bases, J shed 8 bases, and the junction held 13 bases outside the gene matches. CDR3 length: 14 residues. In nucleotides, the CDR3 is TGTGCCTGTGTCCCAGGTACTGGGGCCCTAAAACTCATCTTT. Its protein is CACVPGTGALKLIF.

A word on this clone: TCRdb pairs this DNA with a much larger clone's protein that differs at residue 19, likely a read error; the protein shown was translated from the DNA. The CDR3 sequence: CALGGFLAGTGGYYHTDKPIF. As DNA, the CDR3 is TGTGCTCTCGGGGGTTTCCTCGCCGGTACTGGGGGATACTACCACACCGATAAACCCATCTTT. No J gene was assigned, while the V gene was called as TRDV1; the D call in the table, TRDD3, was not verified against the DNA. Germline loops: CDR1 TSWWSYY, CDR2 QGS. The CDR3 is 21 amino acids.

In this sample, this clone turned up a few times. Given a far larger clone just one base away, this is likely a sequencing read error. Other DNA sequences in the same sample also yield this CDR3. The V gene call is TRDV2, and the J gene call is absent. Germline V gene sequence: CDR1 GEAIGNYY, CDR2 EKD. The CDR3 totals 16 residues. The CDR3: CACHTVTISGTDKLIF. CDR3 DNA: TGTGCCTGTCATACGGTTACCATCTCTGGCACCGATAAGCTCATCTTT.

This clone was detected a few times. The protein held in TCRdb is that of a much larger clone and does not match this DNA's translation at residue 14, likely because of a read error; the protein shown is translated from the DNA. The rearrangement links TRDV2 to TRDJ1; TRDD3 might be the D (5 bases). This CDR3 is 16 amino acids long. Germline V gene sequence: CDR1 GEAIGNYY, CDR2 EKD. The CDR3, as DNA: TGTGCCTGTCATACGGTTACCATCTCTGGCACCGATAAACCCATCTTT. This codes for CACHTVTISGTDKPIF.

This clone was counted a few times. This DNA's translation and the protein TCRdb lists, from a much larger clone, do not match at residue 13, likely due to a read error; the protein shown is translated from the DNA. The J gene is TRDJ1, the V gene TRDV1, with D perhaps matching TRDD3 (5 bases). This CDR3 is built from 24 residues. V lost 0 bases to trimming and J lost 2 bases, with 37 bases between them. From germline, CDR1 is TSWWSYY and CDR2 QGS. CDR3 coding DNA: TGTGCTCTTGGGGAACTCCGGAACCTATGCGTACTGGAGGATAGGATAGATCTGACCGATAAACTCATCTTT. Translated: CALGELRNLCVLEDRIDLTDKLIF.

Comment on this clone: The TCRdb protein, from a much larger clone, departs from this DNA's translation at residue 11, likely by read error; the protein shown derives from the DNA. V usage is TRDV2 and J usage is TRDJ2, with TRDD3 matching over 8 bases. The J gene, missing from TCRdb, was assigned here through DNA to germline matching. The CDR3 has 15 amino acids. Germline values: CDR1 GEAIGNYY, CDR2 EKD. The CDR3 region has the DNA TGTGCCTGTGACACCGTGGGGGATTTGACAGTACAACTCTTCTTT. Amino acids: CACDTVGDLTVQLFF.

This clone showed up many times. The chain carries TRDV1 and TRDJ1; 12 nucleotides align to TRDD3. The germline V gene has CDR1 TSWWSYY and CDR2 QGS. V trimming: 3 bases; J trimming: 1 base; junction bases outside the gene matches: 36. This CDR3 contains 27 residues. The CDR3 loop is CALGDPEGLRALSYWGIQVGGTDKLIF. The DNA for the CDR3 is TGTGCTCTTGGGGATCCGGAGGGATTAAGGGCTCTCTCGTACTGGGGGATACAAGTTGGTGGCACCGATAAACTCATCTTT.

This clone has a handful of counts. A far larger clone lies a single base away; this is likely a read error. The sample has other DNA sequences that encode this CDR3 too. With the J gene uncalled, the V gene is TRDV2; the table names TRDD3, a call not compared with the DNA. The CDR3 loop spans 23 amino acids. Germline V gene sequence: CDR1 GEAIGNYY, CDR2 EKD. CDR3 residues: CACDTGGARYFDRGIRYTDKLIF. As DNA, the CDR3 is TGTGCCTGTGACACCGGGGGGGCCCGATACTTCGACCGGGGGATACGGTACACCGATAAGCTCATCTTT.

In this sample, this clone turned up a few times. TCRdb attributes to this sequence the protein of a much larger clone, which differs from the DNA translation at residue 5; a read error is likely, and the protein displayed is translated from the DNA. The chain combines TRDV2 with TRDJ3; TRDD3 aligns across 12 bases. CDR3 length equals 19 residues. The J segment lost 0 bases and the V segment lost 3 bases, leaving 5 bases of the junction unmatched. The germline V gene encodes CDR1 GEAIGNYY and CDR2 EKD. The CDR3 here is CACDAVLGDTSWDTRQMFF. CDR3 nucleotides: TGTGCCTGTGACGCCGTACTGGGGGATACCTCCTGGGACACCCGACAGATGTTTTTC.

The sample holds many counts of this clone. V gene TRDV2 combines with J gene TRDJ3; 7 positions match TRDD3. This CDR3 is built from 18 residues. Germline CDR1 reads GEAIGNYY; CDR2 reads EKD. The ends lost 1 base at V and 0 bases at J; junction bases unmatched: 5. This CDR3 reads CACDTAGGSSWDTRQMFF. Here the CDR3 DNA reads TGTGCCTGTGACACGGCTGGGGGGAGCTCCTGGGACACCCGACAGATGTTTTTC.

This clone was seen a handful of times. A far larger clone is off by one base, so a read error is likely. This same CDR3 is encoded by further DNA sequences in the sample. J is TRDJ1 and V is TRDV1; 7 nucleotides line up with TRDD3. TCRdb does not report a J gene; here it was assigned by matching the DNA to germline references. Germline-derived CDR1 and CDR2 are TSWWSYY and QGS. This CDR3 comprises 15 residues. V trimming: 9 bases; J trimming: 4 bases; junction bases outside the gene matches: 14. CDR3 in DNA: TGTGCTCTCGGGATTGGTGGGGGACTACTCGATAAACTCATCTTT. It is translated as CALGIGGGLLDKLIF.

Remarks on this clone: Within the sample, other DNA sequences also encode this same CDR3. V gene TRDV1 combines with J gene TRDJ1; 9 nucleotides match TRDD2. The J gene was not available in TCRdb and was assigned here by matching the DNA to germline segments. This CDR3 is built from 20 residues. The germline V gene encodes CDR1 TSWWSYY and CDR2 QGS. V was pared by 4 bases and J by 0 bases, with 18 bases of the junction left unmatched. CDR3 in DNA: TGTGCTCTTGGGGGAGGCCTTCCTACGTCGTGGGGGACCTACACCGATAAACTCATCTTT. Its translation: CALGGGLPTSWGTYTDKLIF.

This clone was picked up many times. This rearrangement joins TRDV1 to TRDJ1, with 8 nucleotides matching TRDD3. In germline, CDR1 is TSWWSYY, CDR2 QGS. This CDR3 contains 20 residues. Germline trimming cut 5 bases from V and 0 bases from J; bases unmatched to any gene: 20. CDR3 coding DNA: TGTGCTCTTGGGAAAGCCGATAACCCGGGGGATAGGGTCTACACCGATAAACTCATCTTT. It codes for CALGKADNPGDRVYTDKLIF.

In the case of this clone: The protein held in TCRdb is that of a much larger clone and does not match this DNA's translation at residue 12, likely because of a read error; the protein shown is translated from the DNA. J gene calling gave no result, while the V gene is TRDV2. The CDR3 totals 14 residues. Per the germline V gene, CDR1 is GEAIGNYY and CDR2 is EKD. The CDR3 DNA sequence: TGTGCCTGTAGCTCAGATACCCGGCTTTCAGAACCCATCTTT. Translating gives CACSSDTRLSEPIF.

This clone has a handful of counts. TCRdb's protein for this DNA is that of a much larger clone and differs from the translation at residue 17, likely a read error; the protein shown is the DNA translation. This chain uses TRDV2 with TRDJ1; 11 bases match TRDD3. TCRdb leaves out the J gene; it was filled in here by matching the DNA to germline. This CDR3 has 26 residues. Germline V gene lookup returns CDR1 GEAIGNYY and CDR2 EKD. Unmatched junction bases numbered 32, after V lost 0 bases and J lost 0 bases. The CDR3 nucleotides read TGTGCCTGTGACACCGTAAGGCCTCCTACTGGGCTTGGGGGATACGCGGGGGGTCAGTACACCGATAAACTCATCTTT. Amino acid sequence: CACDTVRPPTGLGGYAGGQYTDKLIF.

There are many counts of this clone. This sequence joins TRDV1 and TRDJ1, with D tentatively TRDD3 (6 bases). The J gene is not listed in TCRdb, so it was assigned here from a DNA match to germline. Germline V gene lookup returns CDR1 TSWWSYY and CDR2 QGS. The CDR3 totals 19 residues. The V end was cut by 0 bases, the J end by 1 base, with 21 bases between. CDR3 loop: CALGELAKNRGKPTDKLIF. The CDR3 nucleotides are TGTGCTCTTGGGGAACTAGCTAAGAACCGGGGGAAACCCACCGATAAACTCATCTTT.

This clone was recorded a few times. A far bigger clonotype differs at one base, so this is likely a read error. This specimen includes other DNA sequences encoding the same CDR3. For the V gene the call is TRDV1; the J gene has no call; the table's D call of TRDD3 was not tested on the DNA. The CDR3 totals 17 residues. CDR1 TSWWSYY and CDR2 QGS come from the germline V gene. The CDR3 loop is CALGERTLGFPTDKPIF. In nucleotides, the CDR3 is TGTGCTCTTGGGGAACGTACGTTGGGGTTCCCCACCGATAAACCCATCTTT.

This clone was seen a few times. The protein given by TCRdb reflects a much larger clone and differs at residue 3 from this DNA's translation, likely from a read error; the protein shown is the DNA's translation. The chain is built from TRDV1 and TRDJ1; 8 positions match TRDD3. The V gene's germline CDR1 is TSWWSYY and CDR2 QGS. The CDR3 consists of 17 residues. This CDR3 is CAPGERPPGDITDKLIF. The CDR3 DNA is TGTGCTCCTGGGGAACGGCCTCCGGGGGATATAACCGATAAACTCATCTTT.

This clone turned up a few times. TCRdb records a much larger clone's protein for this DNA, with a difference at residue 7 that likely arises from a read error; the protein given is the translation of the DNA. V and J are TRDV1 and TRDJ1; 9 positions agree with TRDD3. Losses at the gene ends were 3 bases for V and 0 bases for J; bases not matched to a gene: 17. There are 20 residues in the CDR3. Germline V gives CDR1 TSWWSYY, CDR2 QGS. CDR3 in amino acids: CALGEAMRLGDPWYTDKLIF. As DNA, the CDR3 is TGTGCTCTTGGGGAGGCTATGAGGCTGGGGGATCCTTGGTACACCGATAAACTCATCTTT.

This clone turned up a few times. The mismatch at residue 10 between this DNA's translation and the TCRdb protein of a much larger clone likely reflects a read error; the protein shown is translated from the DNA. This chain links TRDV2 with TRDJ1, with 7 bases fitting TRDD3. This CDR3 has 19 amino acids. After removal of 0 bases from V and 1 base from J, the junction contained 16 bases not matched to a gene. Germline V CDR1 and CDR2: GEAIGNYY, EKD. The CDR3 DNA follows: TGTGCCTGTGACACCGTACTCCTAGCGGTGGATACGGGCACCGATAAACTCATCTTT. This codes for CACDTVLLAVDTGTDKLIF.

For this clone: TCRdb shows a much larger clone's protein in place of this DNA's translation, and the two differ at residues 10 and 14, likely through a read error; the protein shown is translated from the DNA. The chain has TRDV2 and TRDJ1; possible D gene TRDD2, 5 bases. CDR3 length: 15 amino acids. Looked up from germline, CDR1 is GEAIGNYY and CDR2 is EKD. This CDR3 is CACDPLQTYADKLTF. Written as DNA, the CDR3 is TGTGCCTGTGACCCGCTACAGACCTACGCCGATAAACTCACCTTT.